This T cell receptor beta chain appears in the sequencing data of a study of blood T cell repertoires in COVID-19. Study details: Samples representing acute and convalescent COVID-19 were sourced from the United States, Italy and Spain. PBMCs, B-cell-depleted T cells, or T cells were the source of the cDNA or gDNA that made up the material.

The CDR3 spans 10 residues. Trimming pared 7 bases from V and 4 bases from J, leaving 7 bases between. The V gene's germline CDR1 is DFQATT and CDR2 SNEGSKA (reference sequence). The table lists this clone with a few counts. Per the study methods: By means of reference gene primer amplification, nucleated cell counts were estimated. Sequencing was performed with immunoSEQ multiplex PCR; in TCRdb, only in-frame clones are kept and a portion is missing. Clone size and the V and J calls come from that table; the DNA yielded D and trimming. There are 9,000 to 10,000 clones in the sample; roughly 72% occur only once, and over 35% lies in the top ten.

The sample was peripheral blood. The chain is built from TRBV20-1 and TRBJ1-2, with D hard to call. This TCR derives from a human donor in a cohort sampled during active COVID-19. CDR3 residues: CSVNSYGYTF. CDR3 DNA: TGCAGTGTCAATAGCTATGGCTACACCTTC.